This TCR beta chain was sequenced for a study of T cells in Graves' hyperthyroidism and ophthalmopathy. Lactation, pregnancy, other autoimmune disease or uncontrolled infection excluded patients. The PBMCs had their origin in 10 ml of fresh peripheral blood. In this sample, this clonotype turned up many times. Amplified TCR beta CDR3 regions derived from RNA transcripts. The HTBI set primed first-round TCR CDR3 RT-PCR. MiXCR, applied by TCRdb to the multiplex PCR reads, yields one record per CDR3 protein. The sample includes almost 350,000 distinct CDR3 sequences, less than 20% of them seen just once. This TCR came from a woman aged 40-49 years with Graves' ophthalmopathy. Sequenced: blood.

The DNA of the CDR3 is TGCGCCATTGCAGCGGGAGGGCCCTACGAGCAGTACTTC. Its translation is CAIAAGGPYEQYF. The rearrangement links TRBV5-1 to TRBJ2-7; TRBD2 aligns across 10 bases. V lost 9 bases and J lost 2; bases outside the gene matches: 5. Germline V gene lookup returns CDR1 SGHRS and CDR2 YFSETQ. This CDR3 has 13 amino acids.